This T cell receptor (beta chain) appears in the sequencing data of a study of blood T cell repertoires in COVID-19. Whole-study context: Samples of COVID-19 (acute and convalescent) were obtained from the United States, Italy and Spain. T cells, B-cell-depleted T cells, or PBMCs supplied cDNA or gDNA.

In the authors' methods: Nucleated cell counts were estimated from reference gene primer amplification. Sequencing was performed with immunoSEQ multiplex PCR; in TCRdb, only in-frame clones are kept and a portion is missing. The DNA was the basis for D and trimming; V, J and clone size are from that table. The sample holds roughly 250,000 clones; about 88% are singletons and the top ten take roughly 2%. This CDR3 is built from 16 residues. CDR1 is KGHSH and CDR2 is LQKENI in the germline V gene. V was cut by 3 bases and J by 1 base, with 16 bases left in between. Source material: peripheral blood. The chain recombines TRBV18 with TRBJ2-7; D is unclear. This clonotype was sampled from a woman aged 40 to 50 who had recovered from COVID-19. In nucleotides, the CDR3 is TGTGCCAGCTCACCCAACGCCGCGGTTGCTTCCTACGAGCAGTACTTC. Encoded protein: CASSPNAAVASYEQYF.